The clone carrying this TCR beta chain was seen ten or more times. Its antigen is unidentified. The data originate from a study of regulatory T cells in long-lasting Graves disease. Study-wide background: Persistence in Graves' disease denoted antithyroid drug use beyond 5 years alongside positive TSH receptor antibodies. Study results and caveats: The study found lower TCR diversity in persistent Graves' patients than in newly diagnosed ones. Comparison showed that persistent patients shared more public clonotypes (under 3,000) than new patients (about 880).

Construction of TCR beta libraries relied on iRepertoire HTBI primers and on Arm-PCR targeting CDR3 regions. TCRdb reprocessed the multiplex PCR reads with MiXCR, giving one entry per CDR3 protein. Among 430,000 or so distinct CDR3 sequences listed, roughly 21% were seen once. Sample time point: persistent/refractory GD, antithyroid drugs over 5 years with positive TRAb. The TCR library was made from RNA extracted from PBMCs. American Thyroid Association guidelines defined how Graves' disease was diagnosed. This CDR3 spans 15 amino acids. Per the germline V gene, CDR1 is SNHLY and CDR2 is FYNNEI. The junction had 12 bases not matched to a gene; V was cut back by 9 bases and J by 7 bases.

The chain carries TRBV2 and TRBJ2-5; 12 bases line up with TRBD2. The sample consisted of peripheral blood mononuclear cells (PBMCs), taken when the disease was refractory, from a patient treated with antithyroid drugs. This clonotype originated in a female donor with Graves disease. The CDR3 DNA sequence: TGTGCCAGAACTAGCGGGAGGTCCGTTGGGGGGACCCAGTACTTC. This encodes CARTSGRSVGGTQYF.